The entry below gives a single T cell receptor (beta chain) sequence along with its context. Its antigen remains undetermined. No qualities accompany the bases; no much larger clone lies one base away. Trimming accounts for 1 base at V and 1 base at J, while the number of junction bases matched to no gene is 6. The CDR3 starts with the cysteine, ends with the phenylalanine, and has 17 residues. CDR3 DNA is the only sequence kept; it has 51 bases, read in frame from the first base. CDR1 LNHDA and CDR2 SQIVND are derived from the germline V gene (reference sequence). The data stem from a study of cytomegalovirus exposure and HLA in healthy donors (dated by TCRdb to the late 2010s). With regard to the full study: An earlier analysis of 587 of the donors reported approximately 300 Gb of sequence data and 117 million unique TCR beta sequences obtained from some 200 million T cells. Approximately 310 gigabases of sequencing data and approximately 91 million unique TCR sequences made up an early release that covered approximately 700 HLA-typed donors. The genetic ancestry cluster associated with self-reported Caucasian donors included about four fifths of the approximately 400 genotyped donors. The study was designed to test whether signatures of past pathogen exposure could be identified by cataloging public T cell receptors. Using immunosequencing, the study profiled T cell repertoires from some 670 subjects and related those repertoires to cytomegalovirus serostatus. Besides the first cohort of roughly 660 subjects, a separate validation cohort made up of 120 different subjects was used. To predict cytomegalovirus infection status, the study brought together high-throughput TCR immunosequencing, statistical association of individual TCRs with disease status, and machine learning. A later analysis re-analyzed previously published TCR beta repertoires from roughly 600 donors and added high-resolution HLA genotyping to study TCR occurrence patterns. In the later analysis, no new phenotypic data were used to find candidate immune exposures; instead, reliance was placed on TCR beta sequences and their occurrence across donors. An earlier analysis of 587 of the donors used high-throughput TCR beta sequencing to judge whether each TCR beta V gene segment behaved as functional or pseudogenic. Donor age, sex, ethnicity and CMV serostatus were collected together with the repertoire data. A later genetic analysis used genome-wide SNP genotypes for about 65% of the 666 donors, treating that subset as a discovery cohort. Every discovery cohort repertoire had been produced on one sequencing platform. HLA typing included class I and class II loci at four-digit resolution. Typing coverage varied by locus: roughly 620-640 donors for A, B, C, DRB1 and DQB1; roughly 520 for DQA1; nearly 610 for DPA1; fewer than 480 for DPB1. Roughly five DR-DQ haplotypes were handled as single units for association and clustering, since linkage in the cohort was strong. Across some 400 genotyped donors of the cohort, an average of 235,054 unique TCR beta nucleotide sequences per donor were sequenced, and roughly 18% of those sequences were non-productive. On the study overall, not on this receptor specifically: Correlated functional status among segregating V segments might be attributable to linkage disequilibrium, but an unknown experimental factor could not be ruled out. In a later analysis, 16,951 TCR beta sequences were associated with specific HLA alleles at a false discovery rate of 0.05. According to a later genetic analysis, donors in an Asian-associated ancestry cluster had fewer N-insertions in productive TCRs than the approximately 630-donor mean. The sequencing pipeline was judged likely to have produced a cluster of highly shared sequence variants as a technical artifact. According to a later analysis, TCR association rates differed among HLA loci, with DRB1 alleles showing the most associated TCRs and HLA-C alleles showing the fewest. Some IMGT-functional V segments, including TRBV6-2 and TRBV6-3, could not be distinguished by the 87-base-pair reads and were therefore excluded. Presence/absence analyses assumed roughly uniform sequencing depth across donors, an assumption that may not hold. Because some donors lacked HLA typing at each locus, the association tests relied only on the typed subset. Because counts were too low, roughly 17 rarely observed V segments, including chromosome 9 orphons, were left out of the earlier analysis of some 640 of the donors. The classifier was reported to diagnose cytomegalovirus status with high specificity and sensitivity in both the original and validation cohorts. In this cohort, only TCR beta chains were sequenced, and detectable features were limited by the absence of alpha or paired-chain data. It was suggested by the authors that the approach could potentially be generalized to other disease states and immunological phenotypes. In a later analysis, HLA-associated TCR beta chains were found to be more clonally expanded and to have lower generation probabilities than equally common non-associated chains. A later genetic analysis associated a missense DCLRE1C variant with V-gene and J-gene trimming of TCR beta chains, and an independent cohort replicated the association. The only immune exposure information available for the cohort was CMV serostatus. In the study, 150 to 200 TCR beta chains were listed as associated with cytomegalovirus. A further reported finding was that TCR beta sequences accurately predicted the HLA-A and HLA-B alleles for most subjects in the first cohort. In an earlier analysis of over 550 of the donors, most TCR beta V segments were observed in productive rearrangements about 87% or about 30% of the time, broadly matching IMGT annotations. In a later analysis, most CMV-associated TCR beta chains were found to appear HLA-restricted, with HLA associations seemingly driven largely by CMV exposure. Strong co-occurrence of HLA alleles, especially DR and DQ, made assigning TCR associations to individual alleles difficult. According to a later analysis, parvovirus B19, influenza, CMV and Epstein-Barr virus appeared linked to several top co-occurrence clusters. While some public TCRs were present in many individuals, most TCR sequences turned up only very rarely across donors. A few of the identified cytomegalovirus-associated TCR beta chains were confirmed in vitro to be specific for cytomegalovirus antigens.

The cohort was made up of 650 to 700 healthy bone marrow donors. All cohort members were sampled while nominally healthy, although unrecorded immune exposures were likely present. The donor was CMV seropositive and was included in the group of around 300 seropositive cohort members. Every donor gave a peripheral blood sample, and the peripheral blood mononuclear cells from that sample were used for TCR beta sequencing. Genomic DNA extraction from the blood cell samples was performed with the Qiagen DNeasy Blood Extraction Kit. Library preparation was by the immunoSEQ multiplex PCR assay. A mixture of 60 forward primers for TCR Vbeta segments and 13 reverse primers for TCR Jbeta segments was used in the multiplex PCR. A multiplex PCR assay on genomic DNA amplified the CDR3 region of rearranged TCR beta genes. The Illumina HiSeq System was used to sequence the amplified TCR beta libraries as 87-base-pair reads. Under the source paper's analysis protocol: A later analysis counted 75 million to 100 million unique TCR beta chains across the 600 to 850 repertoires, and around 12 million of these chains were shared by at least two donors. A nearest-neighbor algorithm error-corrected the raw reads and collapsed the reads into unique sequences, merging closely related sequences to remove PCR and sequencing errors. V, D and J gene segments were assigned by aligning CDR3 sequences to IMGT reference sequences. For a sequence to be retained, a match of at least six nucleotides was required to both a V gene segment and a J gene segment. Rearrangements were classified as productive when the CDR3 lacked stop codons and remained in frame with V and J, and all other rearrangements were classified as non-productive. CDR3 was defined by IMGT convention, running from the second conserved V-encoded cysteine to the conserved J-encoded phenylalanine. In an earlier analysis of roughly 610 of the donors, sequences lacking an unambiguous match to a single V gene segment were excluded. An earlier analysis of a few hundred of the donors classified V segments as functional when productive rearrangements were above 56.7% and as segregating when the standard deviation between donors was above 5%. A statistical classification framework was built for diagnosing cytomegalovirus status from the catalog of TCR beta chain sequences. A later analysis assigned V and J genes by comparing TCR nucleotide sequences with IMGT/GENE-DB human TR gene sequences. Using the TCRdist pipeline, a later analysis assigned CDR3 sequences along with most-parsimonious VDJ recombination scenarios. A later analysis defined each TCR beta chain by its CDR3 amino acid sequence plus V-gene family, and excluded reads lacking a unique V-gene family. As a way to deal with suspected cross-contamination and a sequencing artifact, a later analysis dropped under 600 nucleotide sequences that were highly shared and had low generation probability. A later analysis calculated a clonal expansion index for each public chain from normalized within-repertoire ranks of inferred template counts. A later analysis computed generation probabilities with a VDJ recombination model fitted to out-of-frame rearrangements, and checked the results against IGoR. In a later analysis, TCR-TCR, TCR-HLA and TCR-CMV co-occurrence was scored with hypergeometric tests, and a repertoire-size bias correction was applied to TCR pairs. A later analysis estimated false discovery rates by permuting HLA or CMV assignments 20 times. In a later analysis, co-occurring TCRs were grouped with DBSCAN, and TCRdist sequence similarity was added when clustering was performed within HLA-allele-positive subsets. Repertoires with fewer than 30,000 or more than 120,000 public chains were left out of co-occurrence clustering, as were five repertoires with anomalous nucleotide sharing. Entries here come from immuneACCESS through TCRdb and include only in-frame sequences with V and J called. Some clones fail to appear in such tables; in the studies checked, an unresolved V gene covers under half of the shortfall, and the cause of the remainder is unknown. That table furnishes V, J and clone size, whereas the DNA furnished D and trimming. The sample profile shows 300,000 or so clones; approximately 84% of them were found once. The ten largest clones add up to 1.5% to 2.5% of the sample.

The rearranged chain carries TRBV19 and TRBJ2-1, with 8 bases in between that match TRBD2. The receptor was derived from a woman aged 40-49 years in good health and CMV-seropositive. Material for sequencing was PBMCs. The CDR3 region has the sequence CASSIVAGGGSYNEQFF. The DNA sequence follows: TGTGCCAGTAGTATAGTGGCGGGAGGAGGGTCCTACAATGAGCAGTTCTTC.